These 24 T cell receptor beta chains originate from one sample sequenced in a study of T-cell reconstitution after alpha-beta-depleted transplantation in children. As it was prepared, the TCRbeta library received unique molecular identifiers. Using its own MiXCR run on the PCR reads, TCRdb lists one record per CDR3 protein. The table includes 350,000 to 400,000 distinct CDR3 sequences, 13% detected once. Material: PBMCs, obtained from the stem cell graft. The source of these receptors is a human donor who donated a stem cell graft to a child with Fanconi anemia.

This clonotype was picked up a small number of times. The V call is TRBV29-1, the J call TRBJ2-7, with 8 bases fitting TRBD1. The CDR3 contains 14 residues. Germline V lookup: CDR1 SQVTM, CDR2 ANQGSEA. V lost 6 bases and J lost 5; bases outside the gene matches: 12. CDR3 residues: CSVKPRTGINEQYF. Written as DNA, the CDR3 is TGCAGCGTAAAGCCACGGACAGGGATCAACGAGCAGTACTTC.

This clonotype was recorded at least ten times. The chain joins TRBV29-1 to TRBJ1-1, with D possibly being TRBD1 (5 bases). Germline V lookup: CDR1 SQVTM, CDR2 ANQGSEA. Trimming took 2 bases from V and 12 from J, leaving 22 bases between them. The CDR3 has 14 amino acids. The CDR3 DNA reads TGCAGCGTTGAACCTAGCTCAGACGGGGGTCTGTCTTTCTTT. It is translated as CSVEPSSDGGLSFF. The entire variable domain, with the rest obtained from reference TRBV29-1 and TRBJ1-1, is as follows: SAVISQKPSRDICQRGTSLTIQCQVDSQVTMMFWYRQQPGQSLTLIATANQGSEATYESGFVIDKFPISRPNLTFSTLTVSNMSPEDSSIYLCSVEPSSDGGLSFFGQGTRLTVV.

This sequence joins TRBV7-2 and TRBJ2-5, with D hard to call. This CDR3 region has 14 residues. V dropped 1 base and J dropped 0 bases, with 6 bases sitting between them. The germline gives CDR1 SGHTA, CDR2 FQGNSA. This CDR3 reads CASSLGYDQETQYF. The CDR3 nucleotides are TGTGCCAGCAGCTTAGGGTATGACCAAGAGACCCAGTACTTC.

The V gene is TRBV20-1, the J gene TRBJ1-4; no clear D gene. Germline V lookup: CDR1 DFQATT, CDR2 SNEGSKA (reference sequence). The CDR3 is 12 amino acids. V shed 4 bases and J shed 1 base, with 4 bases lying between them. The CDR3 sequence: CSATGTNEKLFF. CDR3 DNA: TGCAGTGCTACAGGAACTAATGAAAAACTGTTTTTT.

The chain uses TRBV5-5 and TRBJ2-2; no firm D call. Trimming removed 3 bases at V and 5 bases at J, with 14 bases between. CDR1 and CDR2 (germline): SGHKS, YYEKEE (reference sequence). The CDR3 sequence is 15 residues long. The CDR3 nucleotides are TGTGCCAGCAGCTCGCCCCAGACGGCTACCGGGGAGCTGTTTTTT. Encoded protein: CASSSPQTATGELFF.

This clonotype was picked up many times. The rearrangement links TRBV5-1 to TRBJ2-3; 10 nucleotides line up with TRBD2. The CDR3 has 16 residues. The V and J ends lost 4 bases and 2 bases, in that order; junction bases with no gene match: 7. The germline V gene encodes CDR1 SGHRS and CDR2 YFSETQ. The CDR3: CASSPRTSGPTDTQYF. CDR3 coding DNA: TGCGCCAGCAGCCCCCGGACTAGCGGACCCACAGATACGCAGTATTTT. Filled out from reference TRBV5-1 and TRBJ2-3, the complete variable domain reads KAGVTQTPRYLIKTRGQQVTLSCSPISGHRSVSWYQQTPGQGLQFLFEYFSETQRNKGNFPGRFSGRQFSNSRSEMNVSTLELGDSALYLCASSPRTSGPTDTQYFGPGTRLTVL.

This clonotype was counted only a few times. The chain carries TRBV4-3 and TRBJ1-2, with 8 bases that match TRBD1. The germline gives CDR1 LGHNA, CDR2 YSLEER. V was clipped by 0 bases and J by 7 bases; unmatched bases: 7. There are 15 residues in the CDR3. DNA for the CDR3: TGCGCCAGCAGCCAAGACCCCCAGGGGGCAAGTGGCTACACCTTC. Translation gives CASSQDPQGASGYTF.

This clonotype was found many times. The genes are TRBV13 and TRBJ2-1; the D is unclear. Trimming removed 5 bases from V and 0 bases from J, with 11 bases in between. The length of the CDR3 is 15 residues. Germline CDR1 is PRHDT and CDR2 is FYEKMQ (reference sequence). The CDR3 DNA reads TGTGCCAGCAGCCCCCCGGCTAGCTCCTACAATGAGCAGTTCTTC. Protein sequence: CASSPPASSYNEQFF.

The table lists this clonotype with a few counts. The V gene is TRBV6-2 or TRBV6-3, the J gene TRBJ1-1; D is undetermined. CDR1 is MNHEY and CDR2 is SVGEGT in the germline V gene. The CDR3 has 13 residues. With 7 bases removed from V and 5 bases from J, the gap between germline ends came to 14 bases. The CDR3 DNA follows: TGTGCCAGCACCCTAGAGACAATAACTGAAGCTTTCTTT. Residues: CASTLETITEAFF.

This clonotype was seen a few times. V gene TRBV11-2 combines with J gene TRBJ1-3, with D unclear. The ends were cut back, 0 bases at V and 0 bases at J, with 9 bases in the middle. The CDR3 runs to 16 residues. Germline V gene lookup returns CDR1 SGHAT and CDR2 FQNNGV. CDR3: CASSLDLGSSGNTIYF. As DNA, the CDR3 is TGTGCCAGCAGCTTAGATCTAGGCTCCTCTGGAAACACCATATATTTT.

The sample holds one count of this clonotype. The chain is built from TRBV7-6 and TRBJ2-5, with a weak D call TRBD1 (6 bases). This CDR3 is 16 amino acids long. The germline CDR1 and CDR2 sequences are SGHVS and FNYEAQ. The V gene lost 6 bases and the J gene lost 1 base, with 18 bases spanning the gap. The CDR3 sequence: CASSSLDRTPQETQYF. DNA of the CDR3: TGTGCCAGCAGTTCCCTGGACAGAACTCCCCAAGAGACCCAGTACTTC.

This clonotype was counted ten times or more. One end of the junction fails to match germline, which may point to a read error. The J gene is TRBJ1-2, the V gene TRBV28, with TRBD1 identical over 8 bases. Germline V gene lookup returns CDR1 MDHEN and CDR2 SYDVKM. The CDR3 spans 15 residues. The CDR3 region has the DNA TGTGCCAGCAGTCTATGGGCAGGGGGCAACGATGGCTACACCTTC. This sequence encodes CASSLWAGGNDGYTF.

In this sample, this clonotype turned up many times. V usage is TRBV20-1 and J usage is TRBJ1-1; D remains unclear. The V end was cut by 5 bases, the J end by 0 bases, with 16 bases between. Germline CDR1 and CDR2: DFQATT and SNEGSKA (reference sequence). This CDR3 contains 15 residues. The CDR3 spells CSAPLTRPMNTEAFF. The CDR3 bases are TGCAGTGCTCCTCTTACTAGACCCATGAACACTGAAGCTTTCTTT.

This clonotype was recorded at least ten times. The chain recombines TRBV12-3 or TRBV12-4 with TRBJ2-3; TRBD1 is a possible D gene (5 bases). Trimming stripped 1 base from V and 5 bases from J, with 13 bases between. This CDR3 is built from 15 residues. The CDR3 sequence: CASSLGTTGGDTQYF. Here the CDR3 DNA reads TGTGCCAGCAGTTTAGGGACAACCGGCGGAGATACGCAGTATTTT.

The V call is TRBV20-1, the J call TRBJ2-7, with D perhaps TRBD1 (6 bases). The germline CDR1 and CDR2 sequences are DFQATT and SNEGSKA (reference sequence). The CDR3 runs 14 residues. Trimming left V 2 bases short and J 3 bases short, with 14 bases between. The CDR3 here is CSARWQGKDYEQYV. The CDR3 DNA is TGCAGTGCTAGATGGCAGGGGAAGGACTACGAGCAGTACGTC.

This clonotype was found a few times. V is TRBV5-1 and J is TRBJ1-5; D is perhaps TRBD1 (5 bases). Germline V gene sequence: CDR1 SGHRS, CDR2 YFSETQ. This CDR3 has 14 amino acids. Trimming took 0 bases from V and 7 from J, leaving 11 bases between them. The CDR3 protein is CASSLVGGSQPQHF. The CDR3 DNA reads TGCGCCAGCAGCTTGGTCGGGGGAAGCCAGCCCCAGCATTTT. The full variable domain, rest sourced from reference TRBV5-1 and TRBJ1-5, is KAGVTQTPRYLIKTRGQQVTLSCSPISGHRSVSWYQQTPGQGLQFLFEYFSETQRNKGNFPGRFSGRQFSNSRSEMNVSTLELGDSALYLCASSLVGGSQPQHFGDGTRLSIL.

This clonotype appeared a few times. V is TRBV6-2 or TRBV6-3 and J is TRBJ1-5, with 9 bases matching TRBD1. The CDR3 extends over 14 amino acids. Trimming cost V 8 bases and J 5 bases; bases outside gene matches: 7. CDR1 is MNHEY, CDR2 SVGEGT, per germline. Written as DNA, the CDR3 is TGTGCCAGCGGGAGGACAGGGGTCTATCAGCCCCAGCATTTT. This encodes CASGRTGVYQPQHF.

This clonotype has a handful of counts. The chain couples TRBV19 to TRBJ1-2; D remains ambiguous. V was cut by 5 bases and J by 2 bases, with 6 bases left in between. The CDR3 extends over 12 amino acids. Germline-derived CDR1 and CDR2 are LNHDA and SQIVND (reference sequence). The CDR3 bases are TGTGCCAGTAGTGATGGGAACTATGGCTACACCTTC. It specifies CASSDGNYGYTF.

This clonotype was counted ten times or more. The chain links TRBV5-5 to TRBJ1-5; 9 bases agree with TRBD1. Germline V gene data show CDR1 as SGHKS and CDR2 as YYEKEE (reference sequence). This CDR3 region has 14 residues. J was trimmed by 7 bases and V by 3 bases; bases with no gene match: 5. CDR3 sequence (DNA): TGTGCCAGCAGCTGGGACAGGGCCGGGCAGCCCCAGCATTTT. Amino acids: CASSWDRAGQPQHF. Supplemented by reference TRBV5-5 and TRBJ1-5, the full variable domain reads DAGVTQSPTHLIKTRGQQVTLRCSPISGHKSVSWYQQVLGQGPQFIFQYYEKEERGRGNFPDRFSARQFPNYSSELNVNALLLGDSALYLCASSWDRAGQPQHFGDGTRLSIL.

The chain uses TRBV7-8 and TRBJ2-6; 9 nucleotides agree with TRBD1. J lost 0 bases, V lost 5 bases, and 11 bases had no gene match. Germline V CDR1 and CDR2: SGHVS, FQNEAQ. The CDR3 length is 19 residues. The CDR3 sequence is CASSLTLQGAYSGANVLTF. The CDR3 DNA follows: TGTGCCAGCAGCCTGACCTTACAGGGGGCCTACTCTGGGGCCAACGTCCTGACTTTC.

This chain uses TRBV20-1 with TRBJ2-7; no definite D call. The CDR3 spans 13 residues. Germline assignment: CDR1 DFQATT and CDR2 SNEGSKA (reference sequence). With 0 bases removed from V and 9 bases from J, the gap between germline ends came to 15 bases. For the CDR3, the DNA is TGCAGTGCTAGAGATACGGTACACTTCGGGCAGTACTTC. This sequence encodes CSARDTVHFGQYF.

The V gene is TRBV6-2 or TRBV6-3, the J gene TRBJ2-7; TRBD2 aligns across 7 bases. Germline assignment: CDR1 MNHEY and CDR2 SVGEGT. This CDR3 contains 14 residues. With 2 bases clipped from V and 5 bases from J, the junction kept 6 bases outside the gene matches. The CDR3 DNA sequence: TGTGCCAGCAGTTACCTGAGTGGGGGGGACGAGCAGTACTTC. Translated, it gives CASSYLSGGDEQYF.

This clonotype was observed many times. The chain links TRBV7-9 to TRBJ1-1, with D possibly being TRBD1 (5 bases). Trimming took 7 bases from V and 8 from J, leaving 11 bases between them. The germline CDR1 and CDR2 sequences are SEHNR and FQNEAQ (reference sequence). The CDR3 is 11 residues long. The CDR3: CASTLGTEAFF. CDR3 DNA: TGTGCCAGCACCTTGGGGACGGAAGCTTTCTTT.

This clonotype was seen ten or more times. For the CDR3, the DNA is TGTGCCAGCAAGTACGGCAACACCGGGGAGCTGTTTTTT. It is translated as CASKYGNTGELFF. The chain is built from TRBV25-1 and TRBJ2-2; the D is unclear. The V gene lost 7 bases and the J gene lost 2 bases, with 8 bases spanning the gap. From germline, CDR1 is MGHDK and CDR2 SYGVNS. The CDR3 spans 13 residues.